Below, 28 T cell receptor beta chains from the same sample are listed, as sequenced in a study of blood T cells in healthy people across ages. Together with a sample-barcoded 5' primer, a J-beta primer mix was included in a second PCR lasting 7 to 11 cycles. TCRdb re-derived calls from the 5' RACE reads in MiXCR, one entry per CDR3 protein. The table includes approximately 690,000 distinct CDR3 sequences, roughly 58% detected once. The sample taken for sequencing was blood. All receptors derive from a man in his 60s in good health.

The CDR3 spells CASSTRSGASGANVLTF. The CDR3 DNA sequence: TGCGCCAGCAGCACTCGATCTGGGGCCTCTGGGGCCAACGTCCTGACTTTC. The chain recombines TRBV5-1 with TRBJ2-6; possibly TRBD1 for D (5 bases). CDR1 and CDR2 (germline): SGHRS, YFSETQ. V shed 4 bases and J shed 0 bases, with 14 bases lying between them. CDR3 length equals 17 residues.

The rearrangement links TRBV25-1 to TRBJ1-4; 9 bases are shared with TRBD1. V trimming: 5 bases; J trimming: 8 bases; junction bases outside the gene matches: 15. Germline CDR1 and CDR2: MGHDK and SYGVNS. This CDR3 is 17 amino acids long. For the CDR3, the DNA is TGTGCCAGCAGTAACCCCGAACGGGACAGGGCGGCGGAAAAACTGTTTTTT. This translates into CASSNPERDRAAEKLFF.

This clonotype was seen a handful of times. V and J are TRBV28 and TRBJ2-3; 7 bases line up with TRBD1. The CDR3 has 15 amino acids. V dropped 3 bases and J dropped 1; count of bases not matched to a gene: 4. Germline V gene sequence: CDR1 MDHEN, CDR2 SYDVKM. DNA of the CDR3: TGTGCCAGCAGTTTGACAGGGTCTGGCACAGATACGCAGTATTTT. It encodes CASSLTGSGTDTQYF.

This clonotype was detected only once. The chain carries TRBV5-1 and TRBJ2-1; TRBD2 is a possible D gene (5 bases). The germline V and J ends were trimmed by 0 bases and 10 bases, with 8 bases remaining between them. The CDR3 runs to 12 residues. CDR1 and CDR2 (germline): SGHRS, YFSETQ. The chain's CDR3 is CASSLGPGEQFF. CDR3 nucleotides: TGCGCCAGCAGCTTGGGACCGGGGGAGCAGTTCTTC. The variable domain in full, with the rest retrieved from reference TRBV5-1 and TRBJ2-1, is KAGVTQTPRYLIKTRGQQVTLSCSPISGHRSVSWYQQTPGQGLQFLFEYFSETQRNKGNFPGRFSGRQFSNSRSEMNVSTLELGDSALYLCASSLGPGEQFFGPGTRLTVL.

This clonotype was counted a few times. This chain connects TRBV3-1 to TRBJ2-7; possible D gene TRBD2, 6 bases. CDR1 LGHDT and CDR2 YNNKEL come from the germline V gene (reference sequence). The CDR3 has 16 amino acids. The V gene lost 4 bases and the J gene lost 2 bases, with 18 bases spanning the gap. The CDR3 DNA is TGTGCCAGCAGCCCCCAGACGGCTAGCGCGCCCTACGAGCAGTACTTC. Amino acids: CASSPQTASAPYEQYF.

The rearrangement links TRBV12-3 or TRBV12-4 to TRBJ2-3, with 8 positions matching TRBD1. V was clipped by 3 bases and J by 3 bases; unmatched bases: 5. CDR3 size: 15 residues. The CDR3 is CASSLARGLTDTQYF. CDR3 in DNA: TGTGCCAGCAGTTTGGCCAGGGGGCTGACAGATACGCAGTATTTT.

This clonotype has only a few counts. This chain links TRBV20-1 with TRBJ2-1, with a possible D match to TRBD2 (5 bases). Trimming took off 6 bases at V and 2 bases at J, with 11 bases between the two ends. Per germline, CDR1 DFQATT and CDR2 SNEGSKA (reference sequence). The CDR3 extends over 13 amino acids. This CDR3 is CSAGSSPYNEQFF. CDR3 coding DNA: TGCAGTGCGGGGAGTAGCCCCTACAATGAGCAGTTCTTC.

The chain joins TRBV25-1 to TRBJ2-3; D gene ambiguous. The CDR3 is 15 amino acids. Trimming took off 7 bases at V and 4 bases at J, with 18 bases between the two ends. The germline V gene has CDR1 MGHDK and CDR2 SYGVNS. The CDR3 here is CASMAPMGWADTQYF. As DNA, the CDR3 is TGTGCCAGCATGGCCCCGATGGGATGGGCAGATACGCAGTATTTT.

The chain joins TRBV10-3 to TRBJ2-6; maybe TRBD1 (5 bases). This CDR3 region has 15 residues. The V gene's germline CDR1 is ENHRY and CDR2 SYGVKD. Trimming pared 2 bases from V and 0 bases from J, leaving 5 bases between. Here the CDR3 DNA reads TGTGCCATCAGTGAGGGGGCCTCTGGGGCCAACGTCCTGACTTTC. Amino acid sequence: CAISEGASGANVLTF.

The chain joins TRBV2 to TRBJ2-1; TRBD2 is a possible D gene (7 bases). In germline, CDR1 is SNHLY, CDR2 FYNNEI. Trimming left V 6 bases short and J 0 bases short, with 15 bases between. This CDR3 contains 16 residues. The CDR3 DNA reads TGTGCCAGCAGATATCGGGGGGACAACTCCTACAATGAGCAGTTCTTC. Translation: CASRYRGDNSYNEQFF. The full variable domain, completed using reference TRBV2 and TRBJ2-1, is EPEVTQTPSHQVTQMGQEVILRCVPISNHLYFYWYRQILGQKVEFLVSFYNNEISEKSEIFDDQFSVERPDGSNFTLKIRSTKLEDSAMYFCASRYRGDNSYNEQFFGPGTRLTVL.

This chain joins TRBV20-1 and TRBJ1-6, with TRBD1 matching over 8 bases. Germline trimming cut 3 bases from V and 7 bases from J; bases unmatched to any gene: 2. The germline V gene encodes CDR1 DFQATT and CDR2 SNEGSKA (reference sequence). CDR3 length: 13 residues. CDR3 sequence reads: CSASYRGNSPLHF. DNA for the CDR3: TGCAGTGCTAGTTACAGGGGGAATTCACCCCTCCACTTT.

This clonotype has more than one count but fewer than ten. The V and J genes are TRBV10-2 and TRBJ2-7, with D possibly called TRBD1 or TRBD2 (5 bases each). The CDR3 is made up of 16 amino acids. Germline values: CDR1 WSHSY, CDR2 SAAADI. V lost 6 bases to trimming and J lost 2 bases, with 20 bases between them. The CDR3 loop reads CASSPQFRDGPYEQYF. The CDR3, as DNA: TGCGCCAGCAGCCCCCAGTTCCGGGACGGTCCCTACGAGCAGTACTTC.

This clonotype has just a few counts. The rearrangement joins TRBV10-3 to TRBJ2-3; unclear D gene. CDR1 and CDR2 from the germline V gene are ENHRY and SYGVKD. CDR3 size: 11 residues. Trimming pared 4 bases from V and 3 bases from J, leaving 2 bases between. CDR3 sequence reads: CAISATDTQYF. The CDR3 nucleotides are TGTGCCATCAGTGCTACAGATACGCAGTATTTT.

The V gene is TRBV6-6, the J gene TRBJ2-7, with TRBD1 matching 7 bases. The J call is in doubt because the DNA end fits TRBJ2-4 better. The CDR3 spans 15 residues. Germline CDR1 reads MNHNY; CDR2 reads SVGAGI (reference sequence). This CDR3 is CASRRQGRWKNIQYF. The CDR3 DNA is TGTGCCAGCAGAAGACAGGGTCGCTGGAAGAACATTCAGTACTTC.

This clonotype was counted between two and nine times. The rearrangement uses TRBV7-2 and TRBJ1-2; tentatively, D is TRBD1 (5 bases). This CDR3 is built from 14 residues. CDR1 and CDR2 from the germline V gene are SGHTA and FQGNSA. The V end was cut by 2 bases, the J end by 5 bases, with 12 bases between. CDR3 loop: CASSLWGGKYGYTF. CDR3 in DNA: TGTGCCAGCAGCTTATGGGGGGGGAAGTATGGCTACACCTTC.

This clonotype was seen a few times. The rearrangement links TRBV27 to TRBJ1-6; D is undetermined. Trimming took off 3 bases at V and 0 bases at J, with 12 bases between the two ends. The CDR3 covers 17 residues. Germline V gene lookup returns CDR1 MNHEY and CDR2 SMNVEV (reference sequence). DNA for the CDR3: TGTGCCAGCAGTTTCTTGGGCGGAAGCTCCTATAATTCACCCCTCCACTTT. It yields the protein CASSFLGGSSYNSPLHF.

The chain combines TRBV24-1 with TRBJ2-1, with a tentative D call TRBD1 (7 bases). The J call may be wrong; the DNA end is better matched by TRBJ2-7. CDR3 size: 16 residues. Germline V gene lookup returns CDR1 KGHDR and CDR2 SFDVKD. This CDR3 is CATSDSQGGSYNEQYF. CDR3 bases: TGTGCCACCAGTGATTCCCAGGGGGGCTCCTACAATGAGCAGTACTTC.

J is TRBJ2-1 and V is TRBV3-1; D remains ambiguous. The V and J ends lost 3 bases and 14 bases respectively, with 17 bases between them. From germline, CDR1 is LGHDT and CDR2 YNNKEL (reference sequence). This CDR3 has 13 amino acids. CDR3 residues: CASSQTSGGRKFF. CDR3 DNA: TGTGCCAGCAGCCAGACTTCGGGCGGTCGTAAGTTCTTC.

V usage is TRBV20-1 and J usage is TRBJ2-1; 8 bases match TRBD2. Germline values: CDR1 DFQATT, CDR2 SNEGSKA (reference sequence). The CDR3 has 16 residues. The trim removed 1 base at V and 4 bases at J, leaving 9 bases unmatched. In nucleotides, the CDR3 is TGCAGTGCTAGAGTCCCCGGGACTAGTGCTTACAATGAGCAGTTCTTC. Translation gives CSARVPGTSAYNEQFF.

The rearrangement joins TRBV3-1 to TRBJ1-1, with 7 bases identical to TRBD1. The CDR3 consists of 18 residues. V shed 4 bases, J shed 0 bases, and the junction held 14 bases outside the gene matches. In germline, CDR1 is LGHDT, CDR2 YNNKEL (reference sequence). Written as DNA, the CDR3 is TGTGCCAGCAGCCCCTGGGGGGCCCGACAGGGCCTGAACACTGAAGCTTTCTTT. Its translation: CASSPWGARQGLNTEAFF.

A single count supports this clonotype. This chain uses TRBV21-1 with TRBJ2-4; TRBD2 is the table's D call, not checked against the DNA. TRBV21-1 is annotated as a pseudogene. There are 17 residues in the CDR3. The CDR3 here is CASTNEVQREGKNVQYF. In nucleotides, the CDR3 is TGTGCCAGCACTAACGAGGTACAGAGAGAGGGCAAAAACGTTCAGTACTTC.

This clonotype was recorded a few times. The gene calls are TRBV20-1 and TRBJ2-7; 8 nucleotides align to TRBD1. With 4 bases clipped from V and 5 bases from J, the junction kept 7 bases outside the gene matches. Germline-derived CDR1 and CDR2 are DFQATT and SNEGSKA (reference sequence). The CDR3 covers 13 residues. The CDR3 reads CSATMDRAHEQYF. As DNA, the CDR3 is TGCAGTGCTACCATGGACAGGGCCCACGAGCAGTACTTC.

The CDR3 DNA is TGCGCCAGCAGCTTGGCCACAGGGTCGGAGGGGATTGAGCAGTTCTTC. Translated: CASSLATGSEGIEQFF. The J gene is TRBJ2-1, the V gene TRBV5-1, with D perhaps TRBD1 or TRBD2 (6 bases each). With 0 bases removed from V and 9 bases from J, the gap between germline ends came to 19 bases. This CDR3 contains 16 residues. Germline V gene lookup returns CDR1 SGHRS and CDR2 YFSETQ.

The genes are TRBV5-1 and TRBJ2-7; D is unclear. CDR1 is SGHRS, CDR2 YFSETQ, per germline. Trimming took 2 bases from V and 0 from J, leaving 9 bases between them. The CDR3 consists of 14 residues. CDR3 protein: CASSFAVSSYEQYF. CDR3 nucleotide sequence: TGCGCCAGCAGCTTTGCGGTTAGCTCCTACGAGCAGTACTTC.

The chain has TRBV3-1 and TRBJ2-1; D is unclear. The CDR3 is 11 amino acids. CDR1 LGHDT and CDR2 YNNKEL come from the germline V gene (reference sequence). Trimming cost V 7 bases and J 8 bases, with 9 bases left between them. CDR3 bases: TGTGCCAGCACCTCCTTGGATGAGCAGTTCTTC. Translation: CASTSLDEQFF.

In this sample, this clonotype turned up once. This rearrangement joins TRBV9 to TRBJ1-1; no reliable D call. Trimming removed 6 bases at V and 1 base at J, with 7 bases between. The length of the CDR3 is 12 residues. Germline CDR1 and CDR2: SGDLS and YYNGEE. Written as DNA, the CDR3 is TGTGCCAGCACGGGCTCGAACACTGAAGCTTTCTTT. This encodes CASTGSNTEAFF.

The table lists this clonotype with a few counts. V and J are TRBV5-1 and TRBJ2-1, with 8 bases matching TRBD1. The CDR3 is made up of 16 amino acids. Germline-derived CDR1 and CDR2 are SGHRS and YFSETQ. The J segment lost 8 bases and the V segment lost 3 bases, leaving 13 bases of the junction unmatched. CDR3 nucleotide sequence: TGCGCCAGCAGCTCCGAGGGACAGGTGGACCTAGATGAGCAGTTCTTC. This sequence encodes CASSSEGQVDLDEQFF.

This clonotype was seen more than once but under ten times. This chain uses TRBV7-2 with TRBJ2-4; 8 nucleotides align to TRBD1. V gave up 5 bases and J gave up 15 bases; unmatched junction bases: 9. The V gene's germline CDR1 is SGHTA and CDR2 FQGNSA. The CDR3 contains 12 residues. The DNA of the CDR3 is TGTGCCAGCAGCCTCCCAGGACAGGGCCCGTACTTC. Translating gives CASSLPGQGPYF.